These 24 T cell receptor beta chains were sequenced from one sample in a study of vaccination and CD4 T cells after COVID-19. TCRdb independently ran MiXCR on the PCR reads; one entry per CDR3 protein. The sample has tens of thousands of distinct CDR3 sequences; under 60% are singletons. Sample: CD4+ T cells from blood, taken before SARS-CoV-2 vaccination. The source of these receptors is a human donor who had recovered from COVID-19.

This clonotype has just a few counts. The J gene is TRBJ1-1, the V gene TRBV27; 10 bases align to TRBD1. The CDR3 loop spans 15 amino acids. Germline V gene data show CDR1 as MNHEY and CDR2 as SMNVEV (reference sequence). With V trimmed by 5 bases and J by 6 bases, 9 bases remained unmatched. The CDR3 loop is CASSPRDRGYAEAFF. Written as DNA, the CDR3 is TGTGCCAGCAGTCCGCGGGACAGGGGTTACGCTGAAGCTTTCTTT.

This chain connects TRBV10-3 to TRBJ2-3; 14 bases map to TRBD2. This CDR3 has 17 residues. The J segment lost 3 bases and the V segment lost 0 bases, leaving 2 bases of the junction unmatched. Germline CDR1 ENHRY, CDR2 SYGVKD. The DNA for the CDR3 is TGTGCCATCAGTGAGTCCCGGACTAGCGGGAGGACAGATACGCAGTATTTT. This sequence encodes CAISESRTSGRTDTQYF.

CDR3 DNA: TGTGCCACCCGAGGGACTAGCGGCAACTACGAGCAGTACTTC. It codes for CATRGTSGNYEQYF. The chain has TRBV6-1 and TRBJ2-7, with 11 bases aligning to TRBD2. This CDR3 is 14 amino acids long. Germline trimming cut 10 bases from V and 3 bases from J; bases unmatched to any gene: 8. Germline V gene lookup returns CDR1 MNHNS and CDR2 SASEGT.

The chain couples TRBV11-2 to TRBJ2-7, with TRBD2 as a possible D gene (11 bases). This CDR3 has 19 amino acids. Trimming left V 5 bases short and J 2 bases short, with 28 bases between. CDR1 and CDR2 from the germline V gene are SGHAT and FQNNGV. The CDR3 DNA reads TGTGCCAGCAGCCAGATCCGGGACAGGGGACTAGCGGCTACCTACGAGCAGTACTTC. Translation gives CASSQIRDRGLAATYEQYF.

The rearrangement uses TRBV24-1 and TRBJ1-6; a possible D gene is TRBD1 (6 bases). Germline V CDR1 and CDR2: KGHDR, SFDVKD. This CDR3 region has 15 residues. V lost 4 bases and J 7 bases, leaving 13 bases between the germline ends. The CDR3: CATSDRTTGNSPLHF. CDR3 in DNA: TGTGCCACCAGTGACAGAACGACAGGCAATTCACCCCTCCACTTT.

The chain uses TRBV6-2 or TRBV6-3 and TRBJ1-5; 8 nucleotides align to TRBD1. Germline lookup yields CDR1 MNHEY and CDR2 SVGEGT. This CDR3 comprises 17 residues. With V trimmed by 8 bases and J by 2 bases, 14 bases remained unmatched. CDR3 sequence: CASRKIDRGGGNQPQHF. In nucleotides, the CDR3 is TGTGCCAGCCGTAAAATCGACAGGGGTGGGGGCAATCAGCCCCAGCATTTT.

The V and J genes are TRBV20-1 and TRBJ2-5; D might be TRBD1 (6 bases). CDR3 length equals 13 residues. Trimming stripped 1 base from V and 13 bases from J, with 19 bases between. The germline gives CDR1 DFQATT, CDR2 SNEGSKA (reference sequence). DNA of the CDR3: TGCAGTGCTAGAGTTAATTTGGAACAGGGATTGTACTTC. It codes for CSARVNLEQGLYF.

This clonotype was observed a handful of times. The CDR3 here is CATSTGPPNYGYTF. The DNA for the CDR3 is TGTGCCACCAGCACGGGGCCCCCTAACTATGGCTACACCTTC. The rearrangement links TRBV15 to TRBJ1-2, with D tentatively TRBD1 (5 bases). Germline V gene sequence: CDR1 LNHNV, CDR2 YYDKDF (reference sequence). Trimming left V 4 bases short and J 0 bases short, with 9 bases between. There are 14 residues in the CDR3.

This clonotype has more than one count but fewer than ten. This rearrangement joins TRBV7-9 to TRBJ1-2; the D gene is possibly TRBD1 (6 bases). V lost 5 bases to trimming and J lost 5 bases, with 15 bases between them. Germline V gene lookup returns CDR1 SEHNR and CDR2 FQNEAQ (reference sequence). CDR3 size: 14 residues. The CDR3 sequence: CASSPTLGQYGYTF. The CDR3 DNA is TGTGCCAGCAGCCCAACCCTTGGACAGTATGGCTACACCTTC.

This clonotype was picked up one time. The chain links TRBV6-1 to TRBJ2-3, with D perhaps matching TRBD1 or TRBD2 (5 bases each). This CDR3 is 16 amino acids long. From germline, CDR1 is MNHNS and CDR2 SASEGT. Between the trimmed V and J ends, which lost 1 base and 1 base, there was a span of 12 bases. CDR3 loop: CASSEVLVGGTDTQYF. DNA of the CDR3: TGTGCCAGCAGTGAAGTCCTGGTGGGGGGCACAGATACGCAGTATTTT.

The rearrangement uses TRBV5-1 and TRBJ1-6, with 8 bases identical to TRBD1. The germline V gene encodes CDR1 SGHRS and CDR2 YFSETQ. V shed 4 bases, J shed 9 bases, and the junction held 6 bases outside the gene matches. This CDR3 spans 14 amino acids. Here the CDR3 DNA reads TGCGCCAGCAGCCGCGACAGGGGCAGTTCACCCCTCCACTTT. Its translation is CASSRDRGSSPLHF.

This chain uses TRBV6-1 with TRBJ2-2; D could derive from TRBD1 or TRBD2 (5 bases each). This CDR3 spans 14 amino acids. The germline gives CDR1 MNHNS, CDR2 SASEGT. The ends were cut back, 6 bases at V and 7 bases at J, with 15 bases in the middle. The CDR3 bases are TGTGCCAGCAGCGCCAGGGTGAGGGACGGGGAGCTGTTTTTT. Amino acids: CASSARVRDGELFF.

This chain joins TRBV7-9 and TRBJ1-1, with 7 bases lining up with TRBD1. The germline V gene encodes CDR1 SEHNR and CDR2 FQNEAQ (reference sequence). The CDR3 spans 17 residues. Unmatched junction bases numbered 19, after V lost 4 bases and J lost 8 bases. This chain's CDR3 is CASSSPYTDRWGGEAFF. In DNA form, the CDR3 reads TGTGCCAGCAGCTCCCCCTATACGGACAGGTGGGGAGGAGAAGCTTTCTTT.

This chain links TRBV20-1 with TRBJ2-7; the match to TRBD2 covers 9 bases. CDR3 size: 15 residues. CDR1 is DFQATT and CDR2 is SNEGSKA in the germline V gene (reference sequence). With V trimmed by 3 bases and J by 3 bases, 9 bases remained unmatched. CDR3 sequence reads: CSASLSGSNFYEQYF. CDR3 coding DNA: TGCAGTGCTAGCCTTAGCGGGAGCAATTTCTACGAGCAGTACTTC.

This clonotype came up a few times. This rearrangement joins TRBV20-1 to TRBJ1-5; tentative D call: TRBD1 (5 bases). Germline CDR1 DFQATT, CDR2 SNEGSKA (reference sequence). CDR3 length: 12 amino acids. The V and J ends lost 5 bases and 6 bases respectively, with 11 bases between them. CDR3 in DNA: TGCAGTGCTGGCGGGGGGGGTCAGCCCCAGCATTTT. Residues: CSAGGGGQPQHF.

This clonotype has only one observation. The J gene is TRBJ1-2, the V gene TRBV19, with D perhaps matching TRBD1 (5 bases). The CDR3 runs 14 residues. Between the trimmed V and J ends, which lost 3 bases and 4 bases, there was a span of 12 bases. CDR1 is LNHDA, CDR2 SQIVND, per germline (reference sequence). In nucleotides, the CDR3 is TGTGCCAGTAGTATGGCTAGGGGCGGCTATGGCTACACCTTC. Its translation is CASSMARGGYGYTF.

The J gene is TRBJ2-7, the V gene TRBV19, with 7 bases lining up with TRBD2. Germline CDR1 LNHDA, CDR2 SQIVND (reference sequence). This CDR3 region has 16 residues. Trimming removed 6 bases from V and 4 bases from J; junction bases left unmatched: 15. Here the CDR3 DNA reads TGTGCCAGTAGCCCTGCCTCGCCTTGGGAGGGGTACGAGCAGTACTTC. It specifies CASSPASPWEGYEQYF.

Written as DNA, the CDR3 is TGCGCCAGCAGTTACAACCAGGGGACGGGCGAGCAGTACTTC. Translating it yields CASSYNQGTGEQYF. This chain connects TRBV5-1 to TRBJ2-7; maybe TRBD1 (6 bases). This CDR3 is 14 amino acids long. The germline CDR1 and CDR2 sequences are SGHRS and YFSETQ. V lost 5 bases to trimming and J lost 6 bases, with 18 bases between them.

The chain joins TRBV7-3 to TRBJ2-3; unclear D gene. V was clipped by 5 bases and J by 0 bases, with 6 bases between them. Germline V CDR1 and CDR2: SGHTA, FQGTGA. CDR3 length: 13 amino acids. In DNA, the CDR3 is TGTGCCAGCAGCCAAGGCAGCACAGATACGCAGTATTTT. Translation: CASSQGSTDTQYF.

The rearrangement links TRBV19 to TRBJ1-6; D gene ambiguous. V was trimmed by 5 bases and J by 7 bases, leaving 9 bases between them. The CDR3 consists of 13 residues. The V gene's germline CDR1 is LNHDA and CDR2 SQIVND (reference sequence). The CDR3 spells CASSVTANSPLHF. In nucleotides, the CDR3 is TGTGCCAGTAGTGTTACAGCGAATTCACCCCTCCACTTT.

The chain couples TRBV15 to TRBJ2-6; D is perhaps TRBD1 or TRBD2 (5 bases each). The CDR3 covers 16 residues. Germline V CDR1 and CDR2: LNHNV, YYDKDF (reference sequence). V shed 4 bases and J shed 3 bases, with 13 bases lying between them. This CDR3 reads CATSISGADGANVLTF. For the CDR3, the DNA is TGTGCCACCAGCATATCCGGGGCGGATGGGGCCAACGTCCTGACTTTC.

This clonotype was counted a few times. V gene TRBV28 combines with J gene TRBJ2-2, with D perhaps matching TRBD2 (6 bases). The CDR3 spans 14 residues. CDR1 and CDR2 from the germline V gene are MDHEN and SYDVKM. CDR3 nucleotide sequence: TGTGTAGTCCTCGGGGGACCGAACACCGGGGAGCTGTTTTTT. Its translation: CVVLGGPNTGELFF.

The genes are TRBV28 and TRBJ1-2; 10 nucleotides agree with TRBD1. CDR3 length equals 13 residues. V lost 4 bases to trimming and J lost 5 bases; unmatched junction nucleotides: 1. The germline V gene encodes CDR1 MDHEN and CDR2 SYDVKM. CDR3 DNA sequence: TGTGCCAGCAGTTGGGGACAGGGGTATGGCTACACCTTC. Translation gives CASSWGQGYGYTF.

This clonotype is a singleton in its sample. The gene calls are TRBV7-2 and TRBJ2-7, with TRBD2 matching over 9 bases. The ends lost 0 bases at V and 0 bases at J; junction bases unmatched: 3. The CDR3 sequence is 16 residues long. From germline, CDR1 is SGHTA and CDR2 FQGNSA. The CDR3 reads CASSLAGTSPSYEQYF. CDR3 coding DNA: TGTGCCAGCAGCTTAGCCGGGACTAGCCCCTCCTACGAGCAGTACTTC. The full variable domain, with the rest looked up from reference TRBV7-2 and TRBJ2-7, is GAGVSQSPSNKVTEKGKDVELRCDPISGHTALYWYRQSLGQGLEFLIYFQGNSAPDKSGLPSDRFSAERTGGSVSTLTIQRTQQEDSAVYLCASSLAGTSPSYEQYFGPGTRLTVT.